This TCR beta chain was observed in a study of cytomegalovirus exposure and HLA in healthy donors. The PCR employed 60 Vbeta primers together with 13 Jbeta primers. Only in-frame clones appear in the TCRdb table, and some are missing; sequencing was by immunoSEQ multiplex PCR. Of approximately 210,000 clones listed, roughly 77% are singletons. Study results and caveats: Some V segments (TRBV6-2 and TRBV6-3 among them) were excluded as indistinguishable. Among CMV-associated TCR beta chains, most appeared HLA-restricted in a later analysis.

V lost 6 bases and J lost 7; bases outside the gene matches: 9. The CDR3 is made up of 14 amino acids. Germline CDR1 MNHNS, CDR2 SASEGT. This clone came up once. Its matching antigen is unknown. Sequencing used PBMCs. V is TRBV6-1 and J is TRBJ1-2; 9 positions match TRBD1. This TCR came from a woman aged 50 to 60 in good health and CMV-seronegative. The CDR3 loop is CASRTPGQGGGYTF. The CDR3 coding sequence is TGTGCCAGCAGGACCCCGGGACAGGGAGGTGGCTACACCTTC.